This T cell receptor (beta chain) was retrieved from a study of T cell responses to AZD1222 COVID-19 vaccine. Trimming shortened V by 3 bases and J by 1 base, and 11 bases separated the two germline ends. The CDR3 is 14 amino acids. The V gene's germline CDR1 is SQVTM and CDR2 ANQGSEA. Whole-study findings and limits: Spike-specific TCRs gained breadth and depth after people received two AZD1222 doses. Reportedly, nearly half of unique spike TCRs recognized epitopes outside B.1.351/B.1.1.7 mutations. Donors were largely white British and mainly female; clonal diversity was possibly underestimated. Vaccine-associated CD4 TCRs spanned spike, dominant at 160-218 and 743-854.

A note on this clone: The target antigen is unknown.

Using immunoSEQ multiplex PCR, the repertoire was profiled, and TCRdb retains in-frame clones only, with some absent. The sample shows fewer than 200,000 clones, about 90% of them seen only once. The sequenced sample was peripheral blood, obtained on day 0 of AZD1222 vaccination. The genes are TRBV29-1 and TRBJ2-3; TRBD2 is a possible D gene (6 bases). This TCR derives from an adult in good health. This chain's CDR3 is CSVDGPGGTDTQYF. CDR3 sequence (DNA): TGCAGCGTTGATGGTCCGGGAGGCACAGATACGCAGTATTTT.